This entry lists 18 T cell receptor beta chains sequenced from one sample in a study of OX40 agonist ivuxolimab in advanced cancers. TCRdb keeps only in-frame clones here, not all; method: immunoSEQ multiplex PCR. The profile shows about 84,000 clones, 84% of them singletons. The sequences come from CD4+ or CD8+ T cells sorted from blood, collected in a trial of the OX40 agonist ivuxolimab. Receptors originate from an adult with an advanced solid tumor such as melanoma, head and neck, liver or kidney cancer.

The CDR3 DNA sequence: TGCGCCAGCAGCCCCGAGGGGCCGGAGACCCAGTACTTC. Its protein is CASSPEGPETQYF. The rearrangement joins TRBV5-1 to TRBJ2-5; D tentatively fits TRBD1 or TRBD2 (5 bases each). CDR3 size: 13 residues. The germline CDR1 and CDR2 sequences are SGHRS and YFSETQ. The V gene lost 4 bases and the J gene lost 5 bases, with 12 bases spanning the gap.

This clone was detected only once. The CDR3 coding sequence is TGTGCCAGCAGTTTACGCGGGACAGGGGGCAGTAAGAACATTCAGTACTTC. Protein sequence: CASSLRGTGGSKNIQYF. The chain links TRBV28 to TRBJ2-4; 12 bases are a match to TRBD1. Germline V CDR1 and CDR2: MDHEN, SYDVKM. CDR3 length equals 17 residues. J was trimmed by 7 bases and V by 2 bases; bases with no gene match: 9. Using reference TRBV28 and TRBJ2-4 for the parts outside the CDR3, the full variable domain is DVKVTQSSRYLVKRTGEKVFLECVQDMDHENMFWYRQDPGLGLRLIYFSYDVKMKEKGDIPEGYSVSREKKERFSLILESASTNQTSMYLCASSLRGTGGSKNIQYFGAGTRLSVL.

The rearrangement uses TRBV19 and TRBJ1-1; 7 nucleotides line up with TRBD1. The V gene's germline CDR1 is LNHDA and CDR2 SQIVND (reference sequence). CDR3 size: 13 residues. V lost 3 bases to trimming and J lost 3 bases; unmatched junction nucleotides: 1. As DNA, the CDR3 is TGTGCCAGTAGTATCCAGGGGGACACTGAAGCTTTCTTT. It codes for CASSIQGDTEAFF.

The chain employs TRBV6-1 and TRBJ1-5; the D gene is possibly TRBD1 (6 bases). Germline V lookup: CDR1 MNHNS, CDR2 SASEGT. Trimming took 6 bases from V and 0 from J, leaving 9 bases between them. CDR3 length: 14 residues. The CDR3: CASSETGSNQPQHF. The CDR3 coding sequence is TGTGCCAGCAGCGAGACAGGTAGCAATCAGCCCCAGCATTTT.

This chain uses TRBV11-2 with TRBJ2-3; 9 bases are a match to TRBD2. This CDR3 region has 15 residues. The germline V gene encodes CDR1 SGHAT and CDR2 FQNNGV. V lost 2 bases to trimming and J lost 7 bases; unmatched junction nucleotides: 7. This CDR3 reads CASSLQRGGAYTQYF. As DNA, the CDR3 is TGTGCCAGCAGCTTACAACGCGGGGGGGCATATACGCAGTATTTT. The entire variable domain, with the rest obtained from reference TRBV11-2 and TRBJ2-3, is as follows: EAGVAQSPRYKIIEKRQSVAFWCNPISGHATLYWYQQILGQGPKLLIQFQNNGVVDDSQLPKDRFSAERLKGVDSTLKIQPAKLEDSAVYLCASSLQRGGAYTQYFGPGTRLTVL.

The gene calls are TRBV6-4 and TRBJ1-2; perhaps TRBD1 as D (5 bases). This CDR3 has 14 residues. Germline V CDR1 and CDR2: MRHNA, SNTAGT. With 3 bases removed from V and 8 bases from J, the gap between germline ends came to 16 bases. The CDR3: CASSESRQWEGYTF. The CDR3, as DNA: TGTGCCAGCAGTGAATCCCGACAGTGGGAGGGCTACACCTTC.

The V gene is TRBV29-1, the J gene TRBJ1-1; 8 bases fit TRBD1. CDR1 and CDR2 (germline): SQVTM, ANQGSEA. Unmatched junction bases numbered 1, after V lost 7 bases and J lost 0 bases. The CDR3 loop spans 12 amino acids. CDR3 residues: CSGGQVNTEAFF. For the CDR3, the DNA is TGCAGCGGGGGACAGGTGAACACTGAAGCTTTCTTT.

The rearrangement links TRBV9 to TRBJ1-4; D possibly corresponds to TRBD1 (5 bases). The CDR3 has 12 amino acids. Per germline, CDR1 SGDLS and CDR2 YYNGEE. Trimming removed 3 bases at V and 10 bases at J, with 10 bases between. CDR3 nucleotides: TGTGCCAGCAGCGCGGACACCTCAAAACTGTTTTTT. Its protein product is CASSADTSKLFF.

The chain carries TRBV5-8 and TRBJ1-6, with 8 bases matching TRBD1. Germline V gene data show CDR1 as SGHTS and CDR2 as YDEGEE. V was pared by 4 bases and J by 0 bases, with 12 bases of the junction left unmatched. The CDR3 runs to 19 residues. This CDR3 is CASSLTPRTGSSYNSPLHF. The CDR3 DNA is TGTGCCAGCAGCCTAACCCCTCGGACAGGGAGCTCCTATAATTCACCCCTCCACTTT.

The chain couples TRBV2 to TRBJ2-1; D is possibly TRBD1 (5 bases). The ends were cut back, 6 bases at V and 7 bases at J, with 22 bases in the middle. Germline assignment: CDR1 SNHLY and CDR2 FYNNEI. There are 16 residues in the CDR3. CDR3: CASRGPQEPSGNEQFF. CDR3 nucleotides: TGTGCCAGCAGGGGCCCACAGGAACCAAGTGGGAATGAGCAGTTCTTC.

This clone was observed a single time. The CDR3 coding sequence is TGTGCCAGCTCACAAGGGACAGGGGTGACAGATACGCAGTATTTT. It translates to CASSQGTGVTDTQYF. The gene calls are TRBV18 and TRBJ2-3, with 10 nucleotides matching TRBD1. The V and J ends lost 4 bases and 3 bases, in that order; junction bases with no gene match: 4. The germline V gene encodes CDR1 KGHSH and CDR2 LQKENI. The CDR3 length is 15 residues.

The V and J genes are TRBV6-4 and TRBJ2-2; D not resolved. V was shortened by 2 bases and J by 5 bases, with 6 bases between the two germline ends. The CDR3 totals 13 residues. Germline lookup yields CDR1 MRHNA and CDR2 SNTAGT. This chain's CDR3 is CASSDKTTGELFF. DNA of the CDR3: TGTGCCAGCAGTGACAAGACTACCGGGGAGCTGTTTTTT.

Here the CDR3 DNA reads TGCGCCAGCAGCTTCCCGGGACACGGGGTCTCCTCTGCCAACGTCCTGACTTTC. It translates to CASSFPGHGVSSANVLTF. The chain couples TRBV5-1 to TRBJ2-6, with D possibly TRBD1 on 6 matching bases. Germline CDR1 SGHRS, CDR2 YFSETQ. V lost 2 bases to trimming and J lost 7 bases, with 22 bases between them. This CDR3 has 18 amino acids.

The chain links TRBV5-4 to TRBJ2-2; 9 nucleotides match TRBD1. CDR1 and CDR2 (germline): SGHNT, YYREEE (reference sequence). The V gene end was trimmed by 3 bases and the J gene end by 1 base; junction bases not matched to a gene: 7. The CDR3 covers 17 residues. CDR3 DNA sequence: TGTGCCAGCAGCTGGGACAGGGCTTTTTGGAACACCGGGGAGCTGTTTTTT. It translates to CASSWDRAFWNTGELFF. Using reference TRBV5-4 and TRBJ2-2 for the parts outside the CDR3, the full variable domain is ETGVTQSPTHLIKTRGQQVTLRCSSQSGHNTVSWYQQALGQGPQFIFQYYREEENGRGNFPPRFSGLQFPNYSSELNVNALELDDSALYLCASSWDRAFWNTGELFFGEGSRLTVL.

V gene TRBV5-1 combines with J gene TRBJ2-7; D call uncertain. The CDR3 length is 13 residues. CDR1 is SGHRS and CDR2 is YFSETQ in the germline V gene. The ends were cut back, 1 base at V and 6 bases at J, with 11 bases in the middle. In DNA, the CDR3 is TGCGCCAGCAGCTTGCAAGGGAATCGCGAGCAGTACTTC. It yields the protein CASSLQGNREQYF.

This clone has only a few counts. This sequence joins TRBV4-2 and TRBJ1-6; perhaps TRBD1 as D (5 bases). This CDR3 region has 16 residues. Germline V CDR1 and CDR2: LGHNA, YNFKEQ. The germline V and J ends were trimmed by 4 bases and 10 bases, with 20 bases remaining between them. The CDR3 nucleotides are TGTGCCAGCAGCCGCGAGGGCTCCAGGGTACAATCACCCCTCCACTTT. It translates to CASSREGSRVQSPLHF.

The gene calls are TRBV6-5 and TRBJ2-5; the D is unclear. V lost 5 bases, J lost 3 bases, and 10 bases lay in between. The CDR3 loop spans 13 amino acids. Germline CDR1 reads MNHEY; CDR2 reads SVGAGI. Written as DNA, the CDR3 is TGTGCCAGCAGTCACCTATTTAAAGAGACCCAGTACTTC. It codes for CASSHLFKETQYF.

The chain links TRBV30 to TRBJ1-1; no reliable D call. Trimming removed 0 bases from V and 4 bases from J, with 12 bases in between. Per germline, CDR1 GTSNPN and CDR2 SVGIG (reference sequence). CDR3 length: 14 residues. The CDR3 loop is CAWSVTGVGTEAFF. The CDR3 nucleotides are TGTGCCTGGAGTGTAACCGGTGTCGGCACTGAAGCTTTCTTT.